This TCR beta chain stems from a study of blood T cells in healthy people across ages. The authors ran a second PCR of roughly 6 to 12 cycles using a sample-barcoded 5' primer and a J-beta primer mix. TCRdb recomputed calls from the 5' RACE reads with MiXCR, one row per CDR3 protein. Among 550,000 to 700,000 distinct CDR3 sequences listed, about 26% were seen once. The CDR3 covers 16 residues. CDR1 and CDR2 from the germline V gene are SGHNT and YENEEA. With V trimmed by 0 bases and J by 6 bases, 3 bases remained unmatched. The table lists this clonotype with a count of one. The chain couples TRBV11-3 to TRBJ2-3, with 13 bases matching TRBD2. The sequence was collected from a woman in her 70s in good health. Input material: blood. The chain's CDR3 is CASSLELAGGRDTQYF. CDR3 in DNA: TGTGCCAGCAGCTTAGAACTAGCGGGGGGGCGGGATACGCAGTATTTT.